The 9 T cell receptor beta chains below all came from one sample that was sequenced in a study of glioma-infiltrating T cells. Using RNA template, CDR3s of TCR alpha and beta were amplified with iRepertoire arm-PCR. TCRdb passed the multiplex PCR reads through MiXCR, listing each CDR3 protein once. The table lists roughly 130,000 distinct CDR3 sequences, approximately 26% of them singletons. Input material: glioma tissue, nonneoplastic brain tissue, or PBMCs (not recorded which). Every receptor here comes from a human donor with low-grade glioma or glioblastoma, undergoing nonglioma brain surgery, or in good health (not recorded which).

This clonotype occurred many times. This rearrangement joins TRBV28 to TRBJ2-7; 7 bases fit TRBD1. V was clipped by 6 bases and J by 2 bases; unmatched bases: 7. Looked up from germline, CDR1 is MDHEN and CDR2 is SYDVKM. This CDR3 region has 14 residues. CDR3: CASSARDSAYEQYV. CDR3 in DNA: TGTGCCAGCAGCGCCCGGGACAGCGCCTACGAGCAGTACGTC.

The CDR3 DNA reads as TGTGCCAGCAGTGACAGGACTAGCACAGATACGCAGTATTTT. Translated, it gives CASSDRTSTDTQYF. This chain uses TRBV2 with TRBJ2-3; D may be TRBD2 (5 bases). CDR3 size: 14 residues. Germline values: CDR1 SNHLY, CDR2 FYNNEI. Trimming shortened V by 3 bases and J by 0 bases, and 7 bases separated the two germline ends. The full variable domain, its missing parts supplied by reference TRBV2 and TRBJ2-3, is EPEVTQTPSHQVTQMGQEVILRCVPISNHLYFYWYRQILGQKVEFLVSFYNNEISEKSEIFDDQFSVERPDGSNFTLKIRSTKLEDSAMYFCASSDRTSTDTQYFGPGTRLTVL.

The gene calls are TRBV12-3 or TRBV12-4 and TRBJ2-3; D not resolved. Between the trimmed V and J ends, which lost 7 bases and 5 bases, there was a span of 16 bases. The CDR3 is 14 residues long. As DNA, the CDR3 is TGTGCCAGCATTCCAACTGGAAGAAGAGATACGCAGTATTTT. As protein: CASIPTGRRDTQYF.

This clonotype was seen more than once but under ten times. The chain carries TRBV20-1 and TRBJ1-3; no clear D. Trimming took 5 bases from V and 0 from J, leaving 14 bases between them. Looked up from germline, CDR1 is DFQATT and CDR2 is SNEGSKA (reference sequence). The CDR3 has 15 residues. This CDR3 reads CSAPGDTSSGNTIYF. DNA of the CDR3: TGCAGTGCTCCGGGAGACACGAGCTCTGGAAACACCATATATTTT.

V is TRBV28 and J is TRBJ1-1; D may be TRBD1 (5 bases). The CDR3 sequence is 16 residues long. In germline, CDR1 is MDHEN, CDR2 SYDVKM. The V end was cut by 5 bases, the J end by 1 base, with 17 bases between. CDR3 loop: CASSAPYGGGNTEAFF. The CDR3 bases are TGTGCCAGCAGTGCCCCCTATGGGGGGGGGAACACTGAAGCTTTCTTT.

A few counts support this clonotype. This chain links TRBV5-1 with TRBJ1-1; 8 bases match TRBD1. The germline V gene encodes CDR1 SGHRS and CDR2 YFSETQ. V gave up 4 bases and J gave up 0 bases; unmatched junction bases: 14. The CDR3 extends over 18 amino acids. CDR3 nucleotide sequence: TGCGCCAGCAGCCATAGGACGGGGACAGGAATCATGAACACTGAAGCTTTCTTT. Its protein is CASSHRTGTGIMNTEAFF. Full variable domain (rest looked up from reference TRBV5-1 and TRBJ1-1): KAGVTQTPRYLIKTRGQQVTLSCSPISGHRSVSWYQQTPGQGLQFLFEYFSETQRNKGNFPGRFSGRQFSNSRSEMNVSTLELGDSALYLCASSHRTGTGIMNTEAFFGQGTRLTVV.

The genes are TRBV7-2 and TRBJ2-3; 10 bases agree with TRBD2. The germline V gene has CDR1 SGHTA and CDR2 FQGNSA. The CDR3 has 16 amino acids. Trimming at V came to 5 bases and at J to 4 bases, leaving 9 bases not matched to a gene. CDR3 amino acids: CASSLMSGGASDTQYF. CDR3 nucleotides: TGTGCCAGCAGCCTAATGAGCGGGGGGGCCTCAGATACGCAGTATTTT.

This chain joins TRBV6-1 and TRBJ2-2; 8 nucleotides agree with TRBD1. The V segment lost 7 bases and the J segment 4 bases; nucleotides outside the gene matches: 5. Germline V lookup: CDR1 MNHNS, CDR2 SASEGT. The CDR3 contains 14 residues. CDR3 sequence reads: CASTPDRATGELFF. Written as DNA, the CDR3 is TGTGCCAGCACTCCGGACAGGGCCACCGGGGAGCTGTTTTTT.

CDR3 amino acids: CASGPKQGSVETQYF. DNA of the CDR3: TGTGCCAGCGGGCCAAAACAGGGGTCGGTTGAGACCCAGTACTTC. The genes are TRBV27 and TRBJ2-5, with TRBD1 matching 7 bases. The CDR3 length is 15 residues. The V segment lost 8 bases and the J segment 5 bases; nucleotides outside the gene matches: 14. Germline V gives CDR1 MNHEY, CDR2 SMNVEV (reference sequence).